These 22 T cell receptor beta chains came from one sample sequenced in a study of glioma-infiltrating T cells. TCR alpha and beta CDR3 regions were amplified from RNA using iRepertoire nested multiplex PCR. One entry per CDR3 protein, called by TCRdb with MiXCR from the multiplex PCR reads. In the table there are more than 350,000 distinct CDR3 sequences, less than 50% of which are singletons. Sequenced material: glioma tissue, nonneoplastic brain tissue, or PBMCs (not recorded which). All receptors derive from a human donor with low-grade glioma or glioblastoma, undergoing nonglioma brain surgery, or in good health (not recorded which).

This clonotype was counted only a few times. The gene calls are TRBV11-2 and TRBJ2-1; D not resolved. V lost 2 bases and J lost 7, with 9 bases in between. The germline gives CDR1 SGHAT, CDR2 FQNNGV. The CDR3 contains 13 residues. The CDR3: CASSLKSLNEQFF. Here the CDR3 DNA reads TGTGCCAGCAGCTTAAAGTCTTTAAATGAGCAGTTCTTC. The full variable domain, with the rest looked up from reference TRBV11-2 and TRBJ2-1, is EAGVAQSPRYKIIEKRQSVAFWCNPISGHATLYWYQQILGQGPKLLIQFQNNGVVDDSQLPKDRFSAERLKGVDSTLKIQPAKLEDSAVYLCASSLKSLNEQFFGPGTRLTVL.

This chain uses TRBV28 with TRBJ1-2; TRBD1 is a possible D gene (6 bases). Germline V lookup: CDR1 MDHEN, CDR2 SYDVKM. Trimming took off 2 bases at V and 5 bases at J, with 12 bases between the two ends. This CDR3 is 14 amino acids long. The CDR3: CASSLGQRIYGYTF. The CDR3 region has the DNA TGTGCCAGCAGTTTAGGACAGAGGATATATGGCTACACCTTC.

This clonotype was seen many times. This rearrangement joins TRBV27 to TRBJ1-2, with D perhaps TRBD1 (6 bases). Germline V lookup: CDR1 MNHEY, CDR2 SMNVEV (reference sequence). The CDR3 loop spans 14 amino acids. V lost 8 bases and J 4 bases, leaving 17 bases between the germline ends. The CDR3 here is CASLPTGLSYGYTF. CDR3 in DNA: TGTGCCAGCTTACCCACAGGGTTAAGCTATGGCTACACCTTC.

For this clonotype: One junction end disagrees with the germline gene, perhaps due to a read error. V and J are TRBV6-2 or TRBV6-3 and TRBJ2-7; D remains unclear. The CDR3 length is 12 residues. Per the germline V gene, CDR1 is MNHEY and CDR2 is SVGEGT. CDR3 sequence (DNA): TGTGCCAGCAGTTACGGTACCCAAAGTCTAAACTTC. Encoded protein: CASSYGTQSLNF.

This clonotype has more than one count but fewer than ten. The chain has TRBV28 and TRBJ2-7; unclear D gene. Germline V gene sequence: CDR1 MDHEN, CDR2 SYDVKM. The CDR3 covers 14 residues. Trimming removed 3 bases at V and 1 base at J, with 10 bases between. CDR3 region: CASSFPFRSYEQYF. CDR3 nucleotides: TGTGCCAGCAGTTTCCCCTTCAGGTCCTACGAGCAGTACTTC.

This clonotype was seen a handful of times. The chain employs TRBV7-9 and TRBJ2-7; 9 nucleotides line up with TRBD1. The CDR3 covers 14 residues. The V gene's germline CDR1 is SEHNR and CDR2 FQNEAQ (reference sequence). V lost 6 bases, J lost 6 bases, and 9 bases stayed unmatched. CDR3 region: CASRRTGEKGEQYF. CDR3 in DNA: TGTGCCAGCAGGCGGACAGGGGAAAAAGGCGAGCAGTACTTC.

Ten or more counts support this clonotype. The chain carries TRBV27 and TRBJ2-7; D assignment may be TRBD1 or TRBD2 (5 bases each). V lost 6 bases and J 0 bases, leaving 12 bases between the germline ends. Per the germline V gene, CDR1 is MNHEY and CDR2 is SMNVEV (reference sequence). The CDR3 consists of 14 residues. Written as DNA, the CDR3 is TGTGCCAGCAGCTCCCATGGGGGCTCCTACGAGCAGTACTTC. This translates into CASSSHGGSYEQYF.

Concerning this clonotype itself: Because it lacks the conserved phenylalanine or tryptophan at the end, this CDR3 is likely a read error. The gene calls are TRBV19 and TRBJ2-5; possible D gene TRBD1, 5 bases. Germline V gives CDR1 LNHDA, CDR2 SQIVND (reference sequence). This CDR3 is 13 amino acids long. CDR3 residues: CASSQGVVQTQYS. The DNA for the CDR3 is TGCGCCAGCAGCCAAGGGGTTGTGCAAACCCAGTACTCC.

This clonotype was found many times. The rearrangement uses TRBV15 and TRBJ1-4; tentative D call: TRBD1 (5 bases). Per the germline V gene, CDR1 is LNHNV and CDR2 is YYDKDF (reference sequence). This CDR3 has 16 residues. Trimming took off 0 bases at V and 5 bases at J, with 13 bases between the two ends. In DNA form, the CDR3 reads TGTGCCACCAGCAGAGATCTCTGGGGCTTAAATGAAAAACTGTTTTTT. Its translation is CATSRDLWGLNEKLFF.

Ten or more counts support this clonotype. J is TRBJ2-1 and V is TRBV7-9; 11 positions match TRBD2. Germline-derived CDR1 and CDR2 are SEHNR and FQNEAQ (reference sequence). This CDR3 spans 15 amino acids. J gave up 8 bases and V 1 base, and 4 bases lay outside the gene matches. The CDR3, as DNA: TGTGCCAGCAGCTTAGATAGCGGGAGGGCCGATGAGCAGTTCTTC. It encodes CASSLDSGRADEQFF.

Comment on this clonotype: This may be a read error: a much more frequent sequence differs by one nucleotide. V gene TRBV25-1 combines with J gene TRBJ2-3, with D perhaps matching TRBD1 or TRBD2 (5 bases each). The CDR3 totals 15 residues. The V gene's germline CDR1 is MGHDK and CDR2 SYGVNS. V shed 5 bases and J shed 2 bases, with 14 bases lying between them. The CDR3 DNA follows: TGTGCCAGCAGTCAGGGAGACTATTACACAGATACGCAGTATTTT. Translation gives CASSQGDYYTDTQYF.

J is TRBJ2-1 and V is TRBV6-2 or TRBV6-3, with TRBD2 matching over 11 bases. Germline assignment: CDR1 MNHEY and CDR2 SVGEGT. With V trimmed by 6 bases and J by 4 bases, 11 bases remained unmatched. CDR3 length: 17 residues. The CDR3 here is CASSHGLAGGTYNEQFF. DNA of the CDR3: TGTGCCAGCAGCCACGGGCTAGCGGGAGGTACTTACAATGAGCAGTTCTTC.

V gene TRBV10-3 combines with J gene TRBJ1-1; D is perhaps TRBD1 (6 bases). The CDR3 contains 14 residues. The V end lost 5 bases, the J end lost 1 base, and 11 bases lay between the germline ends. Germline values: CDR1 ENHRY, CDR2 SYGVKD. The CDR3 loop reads CAISTTGKNTEAFF. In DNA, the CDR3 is TGTGCCATCAGTACGACAGGTAAGAACACTGAAGCTTTCTTT.

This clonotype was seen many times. The CDR3 reads CASSEVSQGTEAFF. Here the CDR3 DNA reads TGTGCCAGCAGTGAAGTATCTCAGGGGACTGAAGCTTTCTTT. The chain is built from TRBV6-1 and TRBJ1-1; maybe TRBD1 (6 bases). The germline V gene has CDR1 MNHNS and CDR2 SASEGT. The CDR3 sequence is 14 residues long. V shed 1 base and J shed 5 bases, with 11 bases lying between them.

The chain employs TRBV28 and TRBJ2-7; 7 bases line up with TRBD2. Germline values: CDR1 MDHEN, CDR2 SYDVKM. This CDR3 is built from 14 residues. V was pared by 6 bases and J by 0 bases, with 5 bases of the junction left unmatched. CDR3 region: CASSPGGGSYEQYF. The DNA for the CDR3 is TGTGCCAGCAGCCCTGGCGGGGGCTCCTACGAGCAGTACTTC.

The CDR3 loop reads CASSLWGQGTDTQYF. The CDR3 region has the DNA TGTGCCAGCAGTTTATGGGGACAGGGGACAGATACGCAGTATTTT. The rearrangement uses TRBV27 and TRBJ2-3, with 10 bases matching TRBD1. The CDR3 contains 15 residues. Germline CDR1 MNHEY, CDR2 SMNVEV (reference sequence). V lost 1 base, J lost 3 bases, and 1 base stayed unmatched.

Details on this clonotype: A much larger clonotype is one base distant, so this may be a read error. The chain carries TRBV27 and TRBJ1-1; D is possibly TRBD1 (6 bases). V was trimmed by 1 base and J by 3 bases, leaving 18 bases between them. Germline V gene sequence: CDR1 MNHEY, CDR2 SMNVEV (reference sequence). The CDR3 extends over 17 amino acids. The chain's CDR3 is CASSLYRRGGGDTEAFF. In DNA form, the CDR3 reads TGTGCCAGCAGTTTATACCGGCGGGGGGGCGGAGACACTGAAGCTTTCTTT.

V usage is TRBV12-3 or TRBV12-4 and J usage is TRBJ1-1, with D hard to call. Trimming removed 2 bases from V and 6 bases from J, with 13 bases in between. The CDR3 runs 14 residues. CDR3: CASSLYILMPEAFF. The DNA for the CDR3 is TGTGCCAGCAGTTTATACATATTAATGCCTGAAGCTTTCTTT.

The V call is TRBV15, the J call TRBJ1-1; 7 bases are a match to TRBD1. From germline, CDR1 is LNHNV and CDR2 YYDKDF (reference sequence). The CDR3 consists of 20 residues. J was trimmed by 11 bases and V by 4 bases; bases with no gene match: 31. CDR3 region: CATSTNFGGRQGTYHYGAFF. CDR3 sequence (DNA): TGTGCCACCAGCACCAACTTCGGGGGTAGACAGGGAACCTACCACTACGGGGCTTTCTTT.

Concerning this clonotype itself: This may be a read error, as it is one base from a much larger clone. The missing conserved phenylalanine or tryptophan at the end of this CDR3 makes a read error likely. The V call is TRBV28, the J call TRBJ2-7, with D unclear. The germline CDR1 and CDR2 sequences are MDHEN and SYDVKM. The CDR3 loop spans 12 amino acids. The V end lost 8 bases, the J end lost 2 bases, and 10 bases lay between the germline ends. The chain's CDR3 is CASRVGPYEQYL. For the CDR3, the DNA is TGTGCCAGCCGGGTAGGTCCCTACGAGCAGTACCTC.

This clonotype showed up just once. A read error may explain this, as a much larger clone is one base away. This CDR3 reads CAGSFREYGYTF. In DNA, the CDR3 is TGTGCCGGCAGCTTCAGGGAATATGGCTACACCTTC. The rearrangement links TRBV7-9 to TRBJ1-2, with D perhaps matching TRBD1 (5 bases). Looked up from germline, CDR1 is SEHNR and CDR2 is FQNEAQ (reference sequence). CDR3 length: 12 amino acids.

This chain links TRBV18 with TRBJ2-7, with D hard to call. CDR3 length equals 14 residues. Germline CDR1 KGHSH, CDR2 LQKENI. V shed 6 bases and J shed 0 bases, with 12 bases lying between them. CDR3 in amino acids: CASSPLLGSYEQYF. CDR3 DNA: TGTGCCAGCTCCCCCCTGTTGGGCTCCTACGAGCAGTACTTC.